This passage covers 22 T cell receptor beta chains from one sample sequenced in a study of blood T cell repertoires in COVID-19 (dated by TCRdb to 2020 to 2022). The library was obtained by the immunoSEQ multiplex PCR assay. TCRdb holds this immuneACCESS table with in-frame rearrangements only. Some clones are missing; in checked studies, unresolved V genes explain under half, and the rest has no known cause. In this sample the table shows under 300,000 clones, 80% to 90% of which occur a single time. Of the sample, 6.2% falls within the top ten clones. Sequencing used peripheral blood. Receptors originate from a man in his 60s with acute or convalescent COVID-19.

V and J are TRBV18 and TRBJ2-7; possibly TRBD2 for D (6 bases). The CDR3 is made up of 12 amino acids. Trimming removed 9 bases at V and 4 bases at J, with 13 bases between. Germline assignment: CDR1 KGHSH and CDR2 LQKENI. CDR3 protein: CASSTSIYEQYF. CDR3 DNA: TGTGCCAGTTCCACTAGCATATACGAGCAGTACTTC.

The sample holds a few counts of this clone. The chain joins TRBV27 to TRBJ1-3, with D uncertain. Germline CDR1 is MNHEY and CDR2 is SMNVEV (reference sequence). The CDR3 runs to 14 residues. Trimming removed 5 bases from V and 0 bases from J, with 8 bases in between. The CDR3 reads CASSQHHSGNTIYF. The CDR3 nucleotides read TGTGCCAGCAGTCAACACCACTCTGGAAACACCATATATTTT.

This chain connects TRBV5-5 to TRBJ1-6, with 10 nucleotides matching TRBD1. CDR3 length: 18 residues. Germline-derived CDR1 and CDR2 are SGHKS and YYEKEE (reference sequence). The ends lost 4 bases at V and 0 bases at J; junction bases unmatched: 7. The CDR3 protein is CASSTTGGGGSYNSPLHF. The CDR3 nucleotides read TGTGCCAGCAGCACGACAGGGGGCGGGGGCTCCTATAATTCACCCCTCCACTTT.

This chain links TRBV25-1 with TRBJ1-6; 9 bases agree with TRBD1. CDR1 MGHDK and CDR2 SYGVNS come from the germline V gene. The CDR3 consists of 15 residues. Losses at the gene ends were 4 bases for V and 9 bases for J; bases not matched to a gene: 7. This chain's CDR3 is CASSGQTGGGSPLHF. DNA of the CDR3: TGTGCCAGCAGTGGTCAGACAGGGGGAGGTTCACCCCTCCACTTT.

The CDR3 DNA is TGTGCCAGCAGGCGACAGGGACCTAGCTCTGGGGCCAACGTCCTGACTTTC. Amino acids: CASRRQGPSSGANVLTF. The chain recombines TRBV28 with TRBJ2-6; the match to TRBD1 covers 7 bases. This CDR3 is 17 amino acids long. Trimming at V came to 6 bases and at J to 0 bases, leaving 8 bases not matched to a gene. Germline V gives CDR1 MDHEN, CDR2 SYDVKM.

In the case of this clone: This CDR3 is also generated by other DNA sequences in the sample. The chain is built from TRBV5-1 and TRBJ2-5, with TRBD2 matching 12 bases. V lost 5 bases, J lost 2 bases, and 4 bases stayed unmatched. This CDR3 comprises 15 residues. In germline, CDR1 is SGHRS, CDR2 YFSETQ. CDR3 coding DNA: TGCGCCAGCAGAAGGACTAGCGGGGAGCAAGAGACCCAGTACTTC. Protein product: CASRRTSGEQETQYF.

This chain uses TRBV23-1 with TRBJ1-4; unclear D gene. TRBV23-1 is an ORF, and what it does is uncertain. The V end was cut by 0 bases, the J end by 5 bases, with 10 bases between. There are 15 residues in the CDR3. The CDR3 sequence: CASSQSSRLNEKLFF. The CDR3 DNA reads TGCGCCAGCAGTCAATCGAGCCGGTTAAATGAAAAACTGTTTTTT.

The chain joins TRBV7-9 to TRBJ2-7, with D tentatively TRBD2 (5 bases). This CDR3 is 14 amino acids long. Looked up from germline, CDR1 is SEHNR and CDR2 is FQNEAQ (reference sequence). V lost 0 bases to trimming and J lost 3 bases, with 9 bases between them. The CDR3 loop is CASSLAGEVYEQYF. CDR3 bases: TGTGCCAGCAGCTTAGCGGGAGAGGTCTACGAGCAGTACTTC.

The chain recombines TRBV7-8 with TRBJ2-1; TRBD2 matches at 7 bases. The CDR3 totals 17 residues. Germline trimming cut 5 bases from V and 5 bases from J; bases unmatched to any gene: 15. Germline CDR1 and CDR2: SGHVS and FQNEAQ. The CDR3: CASSLLGRAGRNNEQFF. In DNA, the CDR3 is TGTGCCAGCAGCCTCTTGGGGCGAGCGGGACGGAACAATGAGCAGTTCTTC.

This chain's CDR3 is CASSPGTGTYEQYF. DNA for the CDR3: TGTGCCAGCTCACCCGGGACAGGGACCTACGAGCAGTACTTC. The V call is TRBV18, the J call TRBJ2-7; 9 bases are shared with TRBD1. Germline V gene sequence: CDR1 KGHSH, CDR2 LQKENI. This CDR3 has 14 amino acids. J was trimmed by 2 bases and V by 3 bases; bases with no gene match: 2.

V and J are TRBV27 and TRBJ2-5, with D maybe TRBD1 (6 bases). The CDR3 has 15 amino acids. V lost 3 bases, J lost 5 bases, and 16 bases lay in between. Germline lookup yields CDR1 MNHEY and CDR2 SMNVEV (reference sequence). The CDR3 loop is CASSFRLPQGETQYF. As DNA, the CDR3 is TGTGCCAGCAGTTTCCGGCTCCCCCAGGGGGAGACCCAGTACTTC.

V gene TRBV9 combines with J gene TRBJ2-5; 10 bases line up with TRBD2. The germline V gene encodes CDR1 SGDLS and CDR2 YYNGEE. V lost 0 bases to trimming and J lost 4 bases; unmatched junction nucleotides: 9. The CDR3 consists of 17 residues. Written as DNA, the CDR3 is TGTGCCAGCAGCGTAGGGGGTAGCGGGAGGATTGGAGAGACCCAGTACTTC. It encodes CASSVGGSGRIGETQYF.

This rearrangement joins TRBV10-3 to TRBJ1-3, with TRBD1 matching over 7 bases. This CDR3 spans 15 amino acids. The germline V gene has CDR1 ENHRY and CDR2 SYGVKD. V was clipped by 9 bases and J by 0 bases; unmatched bases: 8. CDR3 in amino acids: CAITPGQISGNTIYF. The CDR3 DNA reads TGTGCCATAACACCGGGACAGATCTCTGGAAACACCATATATTTT.

The J gene is TRBJ2-2, the V gene TRBV10-3; D not certain. Germline CDR1 and CDR2: ENHRY and SYGVKD. The CDR3 is made up of 13 amino acids. Trimming stripped 7 bases from V and 3 bases from J, with 9 bases between. The CDR3 bases are TGTGCCATCACTACAGAGTACACCGGGGAGCTGTTTTTT. Translated, it gives CAITTEYTGELFF.

In its sample, this clone was seen a few times. This rearrangement joins TRBV24-1 to TRBJ2-1; 13 positions match TRBD2. V dropped 2 bases and J dropped 6; count of bases not matched to a gene: 6. Germline loops: CDR1 KGHDR, CDR2 SFDVKD. The CDR3 is made up of 17 amino acids. The DNA for the CDR3 is TGTGCCACCAGTGATTCCCGGACTAGCGGGAGATTCAATGAGCAGTTCTTC. Its protein is CATSDSRTSGRFNEQFF.

The CDR3 DNA follows: TGTGCCAGCAGCCAAGACCGGGCGGGGGTTAACTATGGCTACACCTTC. Translated: CASSQDRAGVNYGYTF. This rearrangement joins TRBV3-1 (or the pseudogene TRBV3-2) to TRBJ1-2, with D possibly being TRBD1 (5 bases). Trimming left V 0 bases short and J 1 base short, with 12 bases between. The germline V gene has CDR1 LGHDT and CDR2 YNNKEL (reference sequence). There are 16 residues in the CDR3.

This sequence joins TRBV14 and TRBJ2-1; perhaps TRBD1 as D (6 bases). The CDR3 consists of 13 residues. Trimming cost V 10 bases and J 9 bases, with 19 bases left between them. Germline CDR1 is SGHDN and CDR2 is FVKESK. The CDR3 loop is CATKLGGWGEQFF. The CDR3 bases are TGTGCCACCAAACTAGGGGGTTGGGGTGAGCAGTTCTTC. Drawing the rest from reference TRBV14 and TRBJ2-1, the complete variable domain is EAGVTQFPSHSVIEKGQTVTLRCDPISGHDNLYWYRRVMGKEIKFLLHFVKESKQDESGMPNNRFLAERTGGTYSTLKVQPAELEDSGVYFCATKLGGWGEQFFGPGTRLTVL.

The chain employs TRBV7-8 and TRBJ2-3, with TRBD2 matching over 13 bases. This CDR3 contains 16 residues. From germline, CDR1 is SGHVS and CDR2 FQNEAQ. V lost 4 bases and J lost 5; bases outside the gene matches: 6. The CDR3 spells CASSSRTSGSRDTQYF. The CDR3 nucleotides read TGTGCCAGCAGCTCCCGGACTAGCGGGAGTAGAGATACGCAGTATTTT.

The chain employs TRBV9 and TRBJ1-5, with 11 nucleotides matching TRBD1. The J segment lost 4 bases and the V segment lost 4 bases, leaving 7 bases of the junction unmatched. Germline CDR1 SGDLS, CDR2 YYNGEE. The CDR3 totals 16 residues. In DNA, the CDR3 is TGTGCCAGCAGCCCACCTGGGACAGGGGGGAATCAGCCCCAGCATTTT. Protein: CASSPPGTGGNQPQHF.

The gene calls are TRBV5-4 and TRBJ2-5; 8 nucleotides match TRBD1. V lost 4 bases, J lost 4 bases, and 9 bases stayed unmatched. Germline CDR1 is SGHNT and CDR2 is YYREEE (reference sequence). The CDR3 covers 15 residues. The CDR3 sequence: CASSRQDRVGETQYF. CDR3 coding DNA: TGTGCCAGCAGCAGACAGGACAGGGTGGGAGAGACCCAGTACTTC. Full variable domain (outside the CDR3, taken from reference TRBV5-4 and TRBJ2-5): ETGVTQSPTHLIKTRGQQVTLRCSSQSGHNTVSWYQQALGQGPQFIFQYYREEENGRGNFPPRFSGLQFPNYSSELNVNALELDDSALYLCASSRQDRVGETQYFGPGTRLLVL.

The chain joins TRBV7-9 to TRBJ1-5; 8 nucleotides align to TRBD1. Per germline, CDR1 SEHNR and CDR2 FQNEAQ (reference sequence). This CDR3 region has 15 residues. V shed 5 bases and J 3 bases; nucleotides not matched to a gene: 6. The CDR3 nucleotides are TGTGCCAGCAGCCGAGGGGACAGGCCCAATCAGCCCCAGCATTTT. Translated, it gives CASSRGDRPNQPQHF.

CDR3 residues: CASSLDGTSVFEQFF. The CDR3 DNA reads as TGTGCCAGCAGCTTAGACGGGACTAGCGTCTTCGAGCAGTTCTTC. This chain connects TRBV7-3 to TRBJ2-1; 10 positions match TRBD2. CDR3 size: 15 residues. Trimming removed 2 bases from V and 10 bases from J; junction bases left unmatched: 8. The germline CDR1 and CDR2 sequences are SGHTA and FQGTGA.